The clone carrying this TCR beta chain was seen repeatedly, ten times or more. The sample comes from a study of T cells in Graves' hyperthyroidism and ophthalmopathy. For Graves' hyperthyroidism to be stable, ophthalmopathy could not progress within 18 months. Every diagnosis used clinical symptoms, serum thyroxine and TRAb, thyroid ultrasound and orbital computed tomography. Each 10 ml fresh peripheral blood draw supplied the PBMCs. Amplification of TCR beta CDR3 regions used RNA as the template. The TCR CDR3 was amplified in a first-round RT-PCR using the HTBI primer set. MiXCR, applied by TCRdb to the multiplex PCR reads, yields one record per CDR3 protein. The sample consists of about 420,000 distinct CDR3 sequences, about 13% of them appearing once. Germline V lookup: CDR1 DFQATT, CDR2 SNEGSKA (reference sequence). The germline V and J ends were trimmed by 0 bases and 3 bases, with 9 bases remaining between them. This CDR3 region has 13 residues.

This chain joins TRBV20-1 and TRBJ2-7; D remains ambiguous. This TCR was sampled from a woman aged 18 to 35 with Graves' hyperthyroidism. The sequenced sample was blood. CDR3 nucleotides: TGCAGTGCTAGAGATATAGCCTACTACGAGCAGTACTTC. Its protein is CSARDIAYYEQYF.